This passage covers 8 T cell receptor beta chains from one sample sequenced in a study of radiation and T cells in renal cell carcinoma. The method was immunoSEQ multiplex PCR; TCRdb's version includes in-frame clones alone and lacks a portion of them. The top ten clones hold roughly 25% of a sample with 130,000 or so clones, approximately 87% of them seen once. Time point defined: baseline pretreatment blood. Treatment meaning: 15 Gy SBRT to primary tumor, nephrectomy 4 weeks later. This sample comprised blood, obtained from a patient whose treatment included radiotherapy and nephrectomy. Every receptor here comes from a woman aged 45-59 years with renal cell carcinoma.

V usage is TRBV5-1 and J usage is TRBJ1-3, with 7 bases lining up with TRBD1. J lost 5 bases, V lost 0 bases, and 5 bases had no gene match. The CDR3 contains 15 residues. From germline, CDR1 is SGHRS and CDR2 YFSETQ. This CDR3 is CASSLAPGQRNTIYF. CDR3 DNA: TGCGCCAGCAGCTTGGCCCCGGGACAGCGAAACACCATATATTTT.

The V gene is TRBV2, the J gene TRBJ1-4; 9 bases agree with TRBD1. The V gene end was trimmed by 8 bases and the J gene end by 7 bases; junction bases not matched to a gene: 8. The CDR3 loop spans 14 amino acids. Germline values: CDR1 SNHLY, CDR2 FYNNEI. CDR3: CASGVQGAGEKLFF. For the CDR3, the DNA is TGTGCCAGCGGTGTACAGGGGGCGGGTGAAAAACTGTTTTTT.

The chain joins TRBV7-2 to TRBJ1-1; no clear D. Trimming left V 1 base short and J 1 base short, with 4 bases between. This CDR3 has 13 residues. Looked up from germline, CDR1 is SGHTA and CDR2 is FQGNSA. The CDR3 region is CASSLGQNTEAFF. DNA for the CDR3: TGTGCCAGCAGCTTAGGACAGAACACTGAAGCTTTCTTT. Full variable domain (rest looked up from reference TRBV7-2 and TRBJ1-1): GAGVSQSPSNKVTEKGKDVELRCDPISGHTALYWYRQSLGQGLEFLIYFQGNSAPDKSGLPSDRFSAERTGGSVSTLTIQRTQQEDSAVYLCASSLGQNTEAFFGQGTRLTVV.

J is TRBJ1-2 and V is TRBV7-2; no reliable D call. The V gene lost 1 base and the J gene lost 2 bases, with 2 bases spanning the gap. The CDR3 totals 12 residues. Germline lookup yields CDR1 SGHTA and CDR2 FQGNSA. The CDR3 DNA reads TGTGCCAGCAGCTTAGTGAACTATGGCTACACCTTC. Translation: CASSLVNYGYTF.

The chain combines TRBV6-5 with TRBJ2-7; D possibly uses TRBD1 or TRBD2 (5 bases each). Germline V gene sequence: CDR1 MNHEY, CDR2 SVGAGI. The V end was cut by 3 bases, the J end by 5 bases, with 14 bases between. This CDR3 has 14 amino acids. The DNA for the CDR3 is TGTGCCAGCAGTTATCTTCATGAGGGGAACGAGCAGTACTTC. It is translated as CASSYLHEGNEQYF.

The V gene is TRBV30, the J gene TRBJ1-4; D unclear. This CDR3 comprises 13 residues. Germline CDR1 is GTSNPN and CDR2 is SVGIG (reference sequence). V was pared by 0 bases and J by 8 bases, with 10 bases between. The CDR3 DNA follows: TGTGCCTGGAGTGTACTTAGTGGGGAAAAACTGTTTTTT. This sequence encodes CAWSVLSGEKLFF.

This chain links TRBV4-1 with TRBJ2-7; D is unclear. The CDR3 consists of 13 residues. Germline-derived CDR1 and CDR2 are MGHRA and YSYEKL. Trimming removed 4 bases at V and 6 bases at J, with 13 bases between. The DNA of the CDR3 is TGCGCCAGCAGCCCAAGGACCATGACCGAGCAGTACTTC. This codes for CASSPRTMTEQYF.

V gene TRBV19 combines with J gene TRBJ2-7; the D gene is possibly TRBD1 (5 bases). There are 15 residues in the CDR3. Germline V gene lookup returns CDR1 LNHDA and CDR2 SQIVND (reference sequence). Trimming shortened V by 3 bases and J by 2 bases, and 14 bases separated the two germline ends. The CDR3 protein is CASSISAGLAYEQYF. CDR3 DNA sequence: TGTGCCAGTAGTATTTCCGCAGGGTTGGCCTACGAGCAGTACTTC.